This entry lists 22 T cell receptor beta chains sequenced from one sample in a study of tumor-infiltrating lymphocytes in primary liver carcinoma. cDNA specific to TCR beta was made from approximately 500 ng of total RNA, with a constant-region primer employed for priming. Amplification in three nested multiplex PCR rounds with slightly modified ARM-PCR gave rise to TCR beta libraries. The first two PCR rounds, approximately 10 cycles each, used TRBV1-TRBV30 forward primers and a C-beta reverse primer. One entry per CDR3 protein results from TCRdb running MiXCR on the multiplex PCR reads. The sample shows some 130,000 distinct CDR3 sequences, roughly 70% of them seen only once. Without any cell sorting, about 19-30 mg of bulk tissue yielded co-extracted RNA and DNA. The sequenced sample consisted of tumor-adjacent normal liver tissue. The receptors stem from a woman aged 55 to 70 with primary liver carcinoma and hepatitis B virus infection.

Details on this clonotype: It may be a read error: a sequence one base away is much more abundant. The chain employs TRBV4-2 and TRBJ2-3; either TRBD1 or TRBD2 may fit D (5 bases each). The CDR3 contains 14 residues. Germline assignment: CDR1 LGHNA and CDR2 YNFKEQ. The ends were cut back, 2 bases at V and 11 bases at J, with 17 bases in the middle. CDR3 sequence (DNA): TGTGCCAGCAGCCAACCCGAGGGACCGAATATGCAGTATTTT. Translated: CASSQPEGPNMQYF.

On this clonotype: An end of the junction differs from the germline gene, which may be a read error. V is TRBV11-2 and J is TRBJ2-6, with 7 bases that match TRBD1. Germline V gene lookup returns CDR1 SGHAT and CDR2 FQNNGV. The CDR3 consists of 15 residues. CDR3 DNA sequence: TGTGCCAGCGGCTTAGGGGGCGCAGGGGCCGACGTCATGACTTTC. Its translation: CASGLGGAGADVMTF. Combining the CDR3 with reference TRBV11-2 and TRBJ2-6 gives the whole variable domain EAGVAQSPRYKIIEKRQSVAFWCNPISGHATLYWYQQILGQGPKLLIQFQNNGVVDDSQLPKDRFSAERLKGVDSTLKIQPAKLEDSAVYLCASGLGGAGADVMTFGAGSRLTVL.

This clonotype was detected once. Being one base from a much bigger clone, this may be a read error. The CDR3 does not end in the conserved phenylalanine or tryptophan, so this is likely a read error. The CDR3 nucleotides read TGTGCCAGCAGCCCGGGACAGATCAATCAGCCCCAGCATTCT. Its translation is CASSPGQINQPQHS. The chain joins TRBV7-9 to TRBJ1-5, with TRBD1 matching over 7 bases. This CDR3 has 14 amino acids. Germline CDR1 SEHNR, CDR2 FQNEAQ (reference sequence). Germline trimming cut 5 bases from V and 3 bases from J; bases unmatched to any gene: 4.

To note about this clonotype: The junction departs from germline at one end; a sequencing error may be responsible. The chain uses TRBV4-1 and TRBJ1-3, with D unclear. Germline CDR1 MGHRA, CDR2 YSYEKL. This CDR3 is 14 amino acids long. CDR3: CASSQDANKAGFYF. The CDR3 nucleotides read TGCGCCAGTAGCCAAGATGCCAATAAAGCTGGGTTTTATTTT.

The rearrangement uses TRBV20-1 and TRBJ1-6, with TRBD1 matching over 8 bases. This CDR3 has 17 amino acids. V lost 0 bases, J lost 11 bases, and 15 bases stayed unmatched. The germline V gene encodes CDR1 DFQATT and CDR2 SNEGSKA (reference sequence). DNA for the CDR3: TGCAGTGCTAGAGATTCTACGAAGGACAGGGCGTTGACACCCCTCCACTTT. Protein product: CSARDSTKDRALTPLHF.

Many counts were recorded for this clonotype. V usage is TRBV4-2 and J usage is TRBJ2-3, with D perhaps given as TRBD1 or TRBD2 (6 bases each). The germline gives CDR1 LGHNA, CDR2 YNFKEQ. The CDR3 loop spans 15 amino acids. Trimming shortened V by 2 bases and J by 3 bases, and 12 bases separated the two germline ends. The CDR3 DNA reads as TGTGCCAGCAGCCAACCTAGCGACAGGACAGATACGCAGTATTTT. Translated, it gives CASSQPSDRTDTQYF.

Remarks on this clonotype: At one end the junction does not follow the germline gene, possibly because of a read error. V and J are TRBV4-1 and TRBJ2-1, with D tentatively TRBD1 or TRBD2 (6 bases each). Looked up from germline, CDR1 is MGHRA and CDR2 is YSYEKL. The CDR3 spans 13 residues. The CDR3 here is CANRQPGANEQFF. DNA for the CDR3: TGCGCCAACAGACAACCGGGGGCTAATGAGCAGTTTTTC.

Details on this clonotype: One base away lies a much larger clone, so this may be a sequencing read error. CDR3 in DNA: TGTGCCAGCACCACCCGAGACCCTCCCTCCTACGAGCAGTACTTC. Protein sequence: CASTTRDPPSYEQYF. The V and J genes are TRBV28 and TRBJ2-7, with unresolved D. This CDR3 has 15 residues. CDR1 MDHEN and CDR2 SYDVKM come from the germline V gene. V was clipped by 7 bases and J by 0 bases, with 16 bases between them.

The sample holds a few counts of this clonotype. Sequence at one end of the junction differs from germline and may be a read error. The gene calls are TRBV11-2 and TRBJ2-1, with TRBD1 as a possible D gene (6 bases). The CDR3 totals 15 residues. CDR1 is SGHAT, CDR2 FQNNGV, per germline. The CDR3 protein is CVSSIEGGENNERFF. In DNA form, the CDR3 reads TGTGTCAGCAGCATAGAAGGGGGTGAGAACAATGAGCGGTTCTTC.

This clonotype occurred many times. The gene calls are TRBV27 and TRBJ2-2; D is unresolved. Germline loops: CDR1 MNHEY, CDR2 SMNVEV (reference sequence). V was clipped by 4 bases and J by 0 bases, with 3 bases between them. The length of the CDR3 is 13 residues. This CDR3 reads CASSYANTGELFF. CDR3 DNA sequence: TGTGCCAGCAGTTATGCGAACACCGGGGAGCTGTTTTTT.

Regarding this clonotype: This may arise from a read error, as a much more abundant clone is one base away. The V and J genes are TRBV7-9 and TRBJ1-2, with a tentative D call TRBD1 (6 bases). Germline V gene lookup returns CDR1 SEHNR and CDR2 FQNEAQ (reference sequence). This CDR3 has 18 amino acids. The CDR3, as DNA: TGTACCAGCAGCTTTTACAGGGAGGTATCGAGAGTACCGTATGGCTACACCTTC. Translation gives CTSSFYREVSRVPYGYTF.

The V call is TRBV11-2, the J call TRBJ2-5; 9 bases are a match to TRBD2. The CDR3 sequence is 16 residues long. V dropped 11 bases and J dropped 7; count of bases not matched to a gene: 20. Germline V CDR1 and CDR2: SGHAT, FQNNGV. In nucleotides, the CDR3 is TGTGCCTGCGGCCAGGTCGCGACTAGCGGCTCCGGGACCCAGTACTTC. This sequence encodes CACGQVATSGSGTQYF. Looking up the rest from reference TRBV11-2 and TRBJ2-5 gives the full variable domain: EAGVAQSPRYKIIEKRQSVAFWCNPISGHATLYWYQQILGQGPKLLIQFQNNGVVDDSQLPKDRFSAERLKGVDSTLKIQPAKLEDSAVYLCACGQVATSGSGTQYFGPGTRLLVL.

Worth noting for this clonotype: One base away lies a much larger clone, so this may be a sequencing read error. In DNA form, the CDR3 reads TGTGCCAGCCGCGTCGCGGGACAGGAGACCAAAGAGACCCAGTACTTC. Its protein is CASRVAGQETKETQYF. The chain couples TRBV28 to TRBJ2-5; 8 bases fit TRBD1. Germline V lookup: CDR1 MDHEN, CDR2 SYDVKM. The CDR3 contains 16 residues. Trimming at V came to 8 bases and at J to 3 bases, leaving 14 bases not matched to a gene.

V and J are TRBV19 and TRBJ1-1; 7 bases are shared with TRBD1. With V trimmed by 3 bases and J by 7 bases, 2 bases remained unmatched. The CDR3 has 12 amino acids. CDR1 LNHDA and CDR2 SQIVND come from the germline V gene (reference sequence). CDR3 sequence: CASSMGQREAFF. CDR3 bases: TGTGCCAGTAGTATGGGACAGCGTGAAGCTTTCTTT.

This clonotype was seen more than once but under ten times. A junction end diverges from the germline sequence, so it may reflect a read error. The chain recombines TRBV6-5 with TRBJ1-2, with TRBD1 identical over 10 bases. This CDR3 has 16 residues. The germline V gene encodes CDR1 MNHEY and CDR2 SVGAGI. This chain's CDR3 is CASSHLPGTGDFGYTF. The CDR3 DNA sequence: TGTGCCAGCAGTCACCTGCCTGGGACAGGGGATTTTGGCTATACCTTC.

For this clonotype: At one end the junction does not follow the germline gene, possibly because of a read error. V usage is TRBV11-1 and J usage is TRBJ2-3; tentative D call: TRBD2 (6 bases). Germline assignment: CDR1 SGHAT and CDR2 FQDESV (reference sequence). This CDR3 comprises 14 residues. CDR3 amino acids: CAISLRQRTGESHF. DNA of the CDR3: TGTGCCATCAGCTTAAGGCAGCGTACGGGAGAGTCTCACTTT.

A remark on this clonotype: A much larger clone lies a single base off, so this may be a read error. This chain links TRBV6-4 with TRBJ1-5, with D maybe TRBD1 (5 bases). There are 17 residues in the CDR3. From germline, CDR1 is MRHNA and CDR2 SNTAGT. V dropped 6 bases and J dropped 3 bases, with 21 bases sitting between them. DNA of the CDR3: TGTGCCAGCAGCGAGACAGCCAAAAACCCCCCCAATCAGCCCCAGCATTTT. Translated: CASSETAKNPPNQPQHF.

This chain links TRBV11-2 with TRBJ2-7, with 8 positions matching TRBD1. The V segment lost 0 bases and the J segment 13 bases; nucleotides outside the gene matches: 20. This CDR3 has 17 residues. Germline values: CDR1 SGHAT, CDR2 FQNNGV. Here the CDR3 DNA reads TGTGCCAGCAGCTTAGAAAGGGGGACAGGAGTCTCCTACGAGTATTACTTC. Its protein product is CASSLERGTGVSYEYYF.

The chain employs TRBV7-2 and TRBJ2-7; TRBD1 agrees at 9 bases. V lost 5 bases, J lost 4 bases, and 9 bases stayed unmatched. Per germline, CDR1 SGHTA and CDR2 FQGNSA. The length of the CDR3 is 15 residues. The DNA of the CDR3 is TGTGCCAGCAGCGGACCGGGACAGGGAATTTACGAGCAGTACTTC. Translated, it gives CASSGPGQGIYEQYF.

With respect to this clonotype: A much bigger clone sits one base away, suggesting this may be a read error. Since no conserved phenylalanine or tryptophan closes the CDR3, a read error is the likely cause. V is TRBV5-1 and J is TRBJ2-7, with 9 bases aligning to TRBD2. Trimming removed 1 base from V and 2 bases from J; junction bases left unmatched: 1. CDR3 size: 14 residues. The germline gives CDR1 SGHRS, CDR2 YFSETQ. CDR3 residues: CASSLTSGPYEQYY. The CDR3 nucleotides read TGCGCCAGCAGCTTGACTAGCGGGCCCTACGAGCAGTACTAC.

V is TRBV12-3 or TRBV12-4 and J is TRBJ2-1; either TRBD1 or TRBD2 may supply D (5 bases each). Trimming took 9 bases from V and 1 from J, leaving 22 bases between them. The CDR3 consists of 17 residues. Here the CDR3 DNA reads TGTGCCAGAAGTCTACACTGGGACCCACTGTCCTACAATGAGCAGTTCTTC. Its translation: CARSLHWDPLSYNEQFF.

Concerning this clonotype: The junction differs from germline at one of its ends, possibly a read error. The rearrangement joins TRBV24-1 to TRBJ2-6; perhaps TRBD2 as D (5 bases). The germline CDR1 and CDR2 sequences are KGHDR and SFDVKD. The CDR3 length is 15 residues. Written as DNA, the CDR3 is TGTGCCGCCAGTGAGGCGGGCTCTGGTGCCAACGTCCTGACTTTC. This sequence encodes CAASEAGSGANVLTF.